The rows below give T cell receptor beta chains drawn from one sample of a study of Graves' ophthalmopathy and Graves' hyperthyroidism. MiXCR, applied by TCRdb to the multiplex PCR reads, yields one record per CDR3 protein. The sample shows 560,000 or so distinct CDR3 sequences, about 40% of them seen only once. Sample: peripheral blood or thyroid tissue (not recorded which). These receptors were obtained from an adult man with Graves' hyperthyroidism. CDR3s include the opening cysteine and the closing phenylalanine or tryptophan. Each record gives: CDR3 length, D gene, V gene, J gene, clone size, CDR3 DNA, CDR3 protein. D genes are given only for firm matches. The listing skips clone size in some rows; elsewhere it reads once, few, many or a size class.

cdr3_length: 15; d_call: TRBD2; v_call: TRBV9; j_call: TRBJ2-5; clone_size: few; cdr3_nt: TGTGCCAGCAGCATTAGCGGGGGGGCCGGAGAGACCCAGTACTTC; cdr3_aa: CASSISGGAGETQYF
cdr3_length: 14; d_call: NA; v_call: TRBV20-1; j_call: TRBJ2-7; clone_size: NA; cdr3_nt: TGCAGTGCCCCTTCGGGACTCGACGACAATGAGCAGTACTTC; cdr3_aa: CSAPSGLDDNEQYF
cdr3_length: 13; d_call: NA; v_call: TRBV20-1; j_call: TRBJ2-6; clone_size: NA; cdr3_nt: TGCAGTGCTAGGGATGGGGGGGCAGGAGTCCTGACTTTC; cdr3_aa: CSARDGGAGVLTF
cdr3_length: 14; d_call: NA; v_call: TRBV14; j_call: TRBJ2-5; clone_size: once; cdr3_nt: TGTGCCAGCAGCCCTTGGACAGTACAAGAGACCCAGTACTTC; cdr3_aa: CASSPWTVQETQYF
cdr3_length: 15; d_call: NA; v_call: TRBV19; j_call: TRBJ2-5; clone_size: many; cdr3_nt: TGTGCCAGTAGTATAGGGGCAGGGTTAGGGGAGACCCAGTACTTC; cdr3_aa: CASSIGAGLGETQYF
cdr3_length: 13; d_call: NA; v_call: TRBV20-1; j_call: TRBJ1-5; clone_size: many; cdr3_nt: TGCAGTGCTAGAGATAGAGGGGATCAGCCCCAGCATTTT; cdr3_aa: CSARDRGDQPQHF
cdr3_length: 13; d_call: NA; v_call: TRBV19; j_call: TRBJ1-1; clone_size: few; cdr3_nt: TGTGCCAGTAGTATCAAATTGAGGGGCGAAGCTTTCTTT; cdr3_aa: CASSIKLRGEAFF
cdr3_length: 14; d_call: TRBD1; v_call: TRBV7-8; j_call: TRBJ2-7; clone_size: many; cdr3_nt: TGTGCCAGCAGCCCCCAGGACAGGGCCTACGAGCAGTACTTC; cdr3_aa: CASSPQDRAYEQYF
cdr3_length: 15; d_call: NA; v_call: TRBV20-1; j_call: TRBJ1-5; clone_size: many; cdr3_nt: TGCAGTGCCTACACCCGGGACGATAGCAATCAGCCCCAGCATTTT; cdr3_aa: CSAYTRDDSNQPQHF
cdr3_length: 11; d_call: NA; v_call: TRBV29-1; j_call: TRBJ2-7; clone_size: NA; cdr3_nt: TGCAGCGTTGAGGCCTCCTACGAGCAGTACTTC; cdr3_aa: CSVEASYEQYF
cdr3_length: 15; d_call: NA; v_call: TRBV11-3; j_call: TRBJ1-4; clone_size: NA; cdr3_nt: TGTGCCAGCAGGGAGAACACTGAAGCTAATGAAAAACTGTTTTTT; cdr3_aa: CASRENTEANEKLFF
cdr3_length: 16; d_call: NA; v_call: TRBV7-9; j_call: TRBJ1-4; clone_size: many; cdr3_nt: TGTGCCAGCAGCCACCGGGACAACCCAACTAATGAAAAACTGTTTTTT; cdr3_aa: CASSHRDNPTNEKLFF
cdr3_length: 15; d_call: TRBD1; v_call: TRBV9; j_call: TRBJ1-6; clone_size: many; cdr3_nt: TGTGCCAGCAGCGGGGGACAGGGGGCAAACTCACCCCTCCACTTT; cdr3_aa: CASSGGQGANSPLHF
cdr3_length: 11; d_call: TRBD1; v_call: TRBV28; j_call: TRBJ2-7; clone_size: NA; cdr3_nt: TGTGCCAGCGGGACAGGGGGCGAGCAGTACTTC; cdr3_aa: CASGTGGEQYF
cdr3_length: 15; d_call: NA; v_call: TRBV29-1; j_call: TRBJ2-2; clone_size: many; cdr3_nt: TGCAGCGTGAGGCAGGGCGCTTCGAACACCGGGGAGCTGTTTTTT; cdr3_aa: CSVRQGASNTGELFF
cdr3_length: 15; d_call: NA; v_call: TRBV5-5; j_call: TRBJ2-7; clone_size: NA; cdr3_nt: TGTGCCAGCAGAACCGGGACGGGGCGTAGCGGCGAGCAGTACTTC; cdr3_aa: CASRTGTGRSGEQYF
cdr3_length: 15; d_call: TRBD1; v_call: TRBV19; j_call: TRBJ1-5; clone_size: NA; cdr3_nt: TGTGCCAGTAGTACCAAGGGACAGGGAAGTCAGCCCCAGCATTTT; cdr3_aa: CASSTKGQGSQPQHF
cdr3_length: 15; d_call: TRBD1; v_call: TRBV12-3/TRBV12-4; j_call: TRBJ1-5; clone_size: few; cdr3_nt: TGTGCCAGCAGTGGAGGACAGGGTCGCAATCAGCCCCAGCATTTT; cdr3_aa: CASSGGQGRNQPQHF
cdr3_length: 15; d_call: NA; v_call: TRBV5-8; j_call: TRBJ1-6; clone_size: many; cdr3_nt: TGTGCCAGCAGCTTGGGGGGGGACCATAATTCACCCCTCCACTTT; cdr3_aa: CASSLGGDHNSPLHF
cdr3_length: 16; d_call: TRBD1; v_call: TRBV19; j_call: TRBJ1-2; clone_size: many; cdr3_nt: TGTGCCAGTAGTAGATCCGGGACAGGGACCAACTATGGCTACACCTTC; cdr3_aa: CASSRSGTGTNYGYTF
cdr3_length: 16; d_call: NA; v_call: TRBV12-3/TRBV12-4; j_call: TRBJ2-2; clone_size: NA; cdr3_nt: TGTGCCAGCAGTTACTCAAGGCAAAGGGTTACCGGGGAGCTGTTTTTT; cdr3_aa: CASSYSRQRVTGELFF
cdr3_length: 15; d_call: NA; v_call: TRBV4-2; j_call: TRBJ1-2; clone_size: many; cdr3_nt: TGTGCCAGCAGCCAAGATCTATCGGAAAACTATGGCTACACCTTC; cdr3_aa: CASSQDLSENYGYTF